The entry below gives a single T cell receptor (beta chain) sequence along with its context. The clone's antigen remains unknown. Qualities for individual bases were not recorded, and no much larger clone is one base off. The CDR3 covers 15 residues, taking in both the cysteine and the phenylalanine. This entry keeps only the CDR3 DNA: 45 bases, framed from base 1. CDR1 and CDR2 are drawn from the germline V gene: SGHRS, YFSETQ. V is pruned by 4 bases and J by 8 bases, leaving 9 bases of the junction without a gene match. The data originate from a study of cytomegalovirus exposure and HLA in healthy donors (dated by TCRdb to the late 2010s). Turning to the overall study: An earlier analysis of 550 to 700 of the donors reported more than 250 Gb of sequence data and around 120 million unique TCR beta sequences from some 180 million T cells. Of the 398 genotyped donors, over 70% fell in the genetic ancestry cluster associated with self-reported Caucasian donors. Typing coverage differed by locus: A, B, C, DRB1 and DQB1 were typed in about 620-630 donors, DQA1 in about 500, DPA1 in 600 to 610, and DPB1 in 450 to 490. Besides the first cohort of roughly 700 subjects, a separate validation cohort made up of 120 different subjects was used. The aim of the study was to test whether cataloging public T cell receptors could identify signatures of past pathogen exposure. Alongside the repertoire data, information on donor age, sex, ethnicity and CMV serostatus was compiled. HLA typing included class I and class II loci at four-digit resolution. Across approximately 400 genotyped donors of the cohort, an average of approximately 220,000 unique TCR beta nucleotide sequences per donor were sequenced, and approximately 19% of those sequences were non-productive. Approximately 330 gigabases of sequencing data and around 88 million unique TCR sequences made up an early release that covered 500 to 650 HLA-typed donors. The T cell repertoires of several hundred subjects were profiled by immunosequencing and related to cytomegalovirus serostatus. Four or five DR-DQ haplotypes were handled as single units for association and clustering because linkage in the cohort was strong. To study patterns of TCR occurrence, a later analysis re-analyzed previously published TCR beta repertoires from several hundred donors and added high-resolution HLA genotyping. A later genetic analysis took genome-wide SNP genotypes for about 55% of the 666 donors and used that subset as a discovery cohort. In the later analysis, no new phenotypic data were used to find candidate immune exposures; instead, reliance was placed on TCR beta sequences and their occurrence across donors. In an earlier analysis of around 540 of the donors, high-throughput TCR beta sequencing was used to judge whether each TCR beta V gene segment behaved as functional or pseudogenic. To predict cytomegalovirus infection status, the study combined high-throughput TCR immunosequencing, statistical association of individual TCRs with disease status, and machine learning. All discovery cohort repertoires had been generated on a single sequencing platform.

To prepare the library, the immunoSEQ multiplex PCR assay was applied. For the multiplex PCR, a mixture combining 60 forward primers for TCR Vbeta segments and 13 reverse primers for TCR Jbeta segments was used. A multiplex PCR assay on genomic DNA amplified the CDR3 region of rearranged TCR beta genes. Amplified TCR beta libraries were sequenced as 87-base-pair reads on the Illumina HiSeq System. Per the source publication's procedure: A later analysis tallied roughly 76 million unique TCR beta chains across the 550 to 850 repertoires, and roughly 11 million of those chains were shared by two or more donors. Raw reads were error-corrected and collapsed into unique sequences by a nearest-neighbor algorithm in which closely related sequences were merged to remove PCR and sequencing errors. To assign V, D and J gene segments, CDR3 sequences were aligned to IMGT reference sequences. For a sequence to be retained, a match of at least six nucleotides was required to both a V gene segment and a J gene segment. Rearrangements were called productive when the CDR3 lacked stop codons and stayed in frame with V and J; all others were non-productive. CDR3 was defined according to IMGT convention as the region running from the second conserved V-encoded cysteine to the conserved J-encoded phenylalanine. In an earlier analysis of around 570 of the donors, sequences lacking an unambiguous match to a single V gene segment were excluded. An earlier analysis of 500 to 700 of the donors classified V segments as functional when productive rearrangements were above 56.7% and as segregating when the standard deviation between donors was above 5%. A statistical classification framework was developed to diagnose cytomegalovirus status using the catalog of TCR beta chain sequences. A later analysis assigned V and J genes by comparing TCR nucleotide sequences with IMGT/GENE-DB human TR gene sequences. Using the TCRdist pipeline, a later analysis assigned CDR3 sequences along with most-parsimonious VDJ recombination scenarios. In a later analysis, each TCR beta chain was defined by its CDR3 amino acid sequence together with its V-gene family, and reads lacking a unique V-gene family were excluded. A later analysis removed 500 to 650 highly shared, low-generation-probability nucleotide sequences to deal with suspected cross-contamination and a sequencing artifact. In a later analysis, a clonal expansion index for each public chain was calculated from normalized within-repertoire ranks of inferred template counts. Generation probabilities in a later analysis came from a VDJ recombination model fitted to out-of-frame rearrangements, and those results were checked against IGoR. In a later analysis, hypergeometric tests were used to score TCR-TCR, TCR-HLA and TCR-CMV co-occurrence, with a repertoire-size bias correction applied to TCR pairs. In a later analysis, false discovery rates were estimated by permuting HLA or CMV assignments 20 times. In a later analysis, co-occurring TCRs were grouped using DBSCAN, with TCRdist sequence similarity added in when clustering inside HLA-allele-positive subsets. Repertoires with fewer than 30,000 or more than 120,000 public chains, plus five repertoires with anomalous nucleotide sharing, were excluded from co-occurrence clustering. TCRdb took this table from immuneACCESS and kept in-frame rearrangements with V and J called. Such tables lack part of the clones; where checked against another copy, unresolved V genes explain under half of the gap, and the rest is unexplained. D and trimming were read from the DNA, whereas the V and J calls and clone size are those reported in that table. Counted in this sample were under 200,000 clones; around 74% of them appeared once. The ten largest clonotypes hold 1.4% of the sample.

The cohort consisted of more than 650 healthy bone marrow donors. At the time of sampling, all cohort members were nominally healthy, though unrecorded immune exposures were likely present. The donor tested CMV seronegative and was one of the 352 seronegative cohort members. A peripheral blood sample was provided by each donor, and peripheral blood mononuclear cells were used for TCR beta sequencing. Genomic DNA extraction from the blood cell samples was performed with the Qiagen DNeasy Blood Extraction Kit. The paper's findings and limits, for the study overall: Correlated functional status among segregating V segments might be attributable to linkage disequilibrium, but an unknown experimental factor could not be ruled out. According to a later analysis, parvovirus B19, influenza, CMV and Epstein-Barr virus appeared linked to several top co-occurrence clusters. CMV serostatus was the only immune exposure information available for the cohort. Because counts were too low, around 18 rarely observed V segments, including chromosome 9 orphons, were left out of the earlier analysis of approximately 500 of the donors. An association between a missense DCLRE1C variant and V-gene and J-gene trimming of TCR beta chains was found in a later genetic analysis and replicated in an independent cohort. Broadly in line with IMGT annotations, most TCR beta V segments showed up in productive rearrangements about 87% or about 30% of the time in an earlier analysis of several hundred of the donors. The study gave a list of about 160 TCR beta chains associated with cytomegalovirus. In both the original and validation cohorts, the classifier was reported to diagnose cytomegalovirus status with high specificity and sensitivity. Because the 87-base-pair reads could not distinguish some IMGT-functional V segments, including TRBV6-2 and TRBV6-3, those segments were excluded. At a false discovery rate of 0.05, a later analysis linked approximately 18,000 TCR beta sequences to specific HLA alleles. In a later genetic analysis, fewer N-insertions in productive TCRs were reported among donors in an Asian-associated ancestry cluster than the roughly 700-donor mean. In vitro tests confirmed that a few of the cytomegalovirus-associated TCR beta chains recognize cytomegalovirus antigens. A cluster of highly shared sequence variants was judged likely to be a technical artifact of the sequencing pipeline. A further reported finding was that TCR beta sequences accurately predicted the HLA-A and HLA-B alleles for most subjects in the first cohort. Most CMV-associated TCR beta chains appeared to be HLA-restricted in a later analysis, and the HLA associations seemed to be driven largely by CMV exposure. Because HLA typing was unavailable for some donors at each locus, only the typed subset was used in association tests. Assigning TCR associations to individual alleles was difficult when HLA alleles, especially DR and DQ, strongly co-occurred. Compared with equally common non-associated chains, HLA-associated TCR beta chains in a later analysis were more clonally expanded and had lower generation probabilities. Only TCR beta chains were sequenced in this cohort, and the absence of alpha or paired-chain data limited detectable features. In a later analysis, TCR association rates were found to vary across HLA loci, with the most associated TCRs seen for DRB1 alleles and the fewest for HLA-C alleles. While some public TCRs were present in many individuals, most TCR sequences turned up only very rarely across donors. It was suggested by the authors that the approach could potentially be generalized to other disease states and immunological phenotypes. The presence/absence analyses assumed that sequencing depth was roughly uniform across donors, and that assumption may not be true.

This TCR derives from a woman aged 25 to 39 in good health and CMV-seronegative. The rearrangement combines TRBV5-1 with TRBJ2-1; the central 10 bases match TRBD1. The sequencing input was PBMCs. The CDR3 protein sequence reads: CASSPGQGFSDEQFF. The sequenced DNA: TGCGCCAGCAGCCCGGGACAGGGGTTTAGTGATGAGCAGTTCTTC.